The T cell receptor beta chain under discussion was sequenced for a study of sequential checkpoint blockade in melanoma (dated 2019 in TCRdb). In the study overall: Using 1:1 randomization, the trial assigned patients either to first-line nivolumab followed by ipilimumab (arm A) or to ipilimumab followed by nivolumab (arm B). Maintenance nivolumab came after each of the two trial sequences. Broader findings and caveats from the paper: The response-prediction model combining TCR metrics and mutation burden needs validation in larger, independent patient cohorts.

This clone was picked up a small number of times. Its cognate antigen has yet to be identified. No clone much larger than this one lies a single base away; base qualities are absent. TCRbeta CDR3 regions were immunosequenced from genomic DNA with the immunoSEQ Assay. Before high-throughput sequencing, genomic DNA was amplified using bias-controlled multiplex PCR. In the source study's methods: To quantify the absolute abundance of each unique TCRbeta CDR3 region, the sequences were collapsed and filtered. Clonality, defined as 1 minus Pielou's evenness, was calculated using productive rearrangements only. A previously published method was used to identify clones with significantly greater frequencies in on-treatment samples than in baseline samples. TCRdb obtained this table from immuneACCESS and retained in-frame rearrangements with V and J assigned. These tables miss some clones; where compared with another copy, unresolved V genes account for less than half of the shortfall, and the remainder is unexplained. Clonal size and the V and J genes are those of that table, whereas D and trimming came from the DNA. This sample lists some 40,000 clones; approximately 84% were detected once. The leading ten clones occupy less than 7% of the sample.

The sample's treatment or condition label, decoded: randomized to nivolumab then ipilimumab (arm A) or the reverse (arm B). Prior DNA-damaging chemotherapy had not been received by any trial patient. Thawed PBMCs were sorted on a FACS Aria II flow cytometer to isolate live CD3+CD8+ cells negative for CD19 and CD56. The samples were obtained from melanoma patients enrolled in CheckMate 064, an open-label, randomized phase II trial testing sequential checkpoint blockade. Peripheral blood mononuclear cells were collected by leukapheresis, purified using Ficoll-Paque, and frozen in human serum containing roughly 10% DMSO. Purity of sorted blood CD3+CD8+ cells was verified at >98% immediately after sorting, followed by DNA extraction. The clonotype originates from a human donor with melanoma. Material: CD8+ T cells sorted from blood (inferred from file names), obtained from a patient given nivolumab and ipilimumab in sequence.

The nucleotide sequence reads TGTGCCAGCTCACACTCCAGGGATTATGGCTACACCTTC. This encodes CASSHSRDYGYTF. The chain joins TRBV18 to TRBJ1-2; TRBD1 might be the D gene, on 5 matching bases. The CDR3 sequence holds 13 residues, the cysteine and phenylalanine included. Only the CDR3 portion is preserved as DNA: 39 bases, with reading frame beginning at the first base. The junction carries 11 bases between V and J, which are trimmed by 4 bases and 5 bases respectively. The germline V gene provides CDR1 KGHSH and CDR2 LQKENI.